This T cell receptor beta chain stems from a study of blood T cell repertoires in COVID-19. Study at large: Samples representing acute and convalescent COVID-19 were sourced from the United States, Italy and Spain. T cells, B-cell-depleted T cells, or PBMCs provided the cDNA or gDNA that served as material.

Assay used: immunoSEQ multiplex PCR; TCRdb lists only in-frame clones, some missing. The table lists nearly 110,000 clones, around 83% of them singletons. This CDR3 is built from 16 residues. Looked up from germline, CDR1 is MGHDK and CDR2 is SYGVNS. The V gene end was trimmed by 3 bases and the J gene end by 6 bases; junction bases not matched to a gene: 6. The receptor comes from a man aged 70-80 years with acute or convalescent COVID-19. The chain has TRBV25-1 and TRBJ2-4; 12 bases fit TRBD1. The sample comprised peripheral blood. The CDR3 reads CASSDPGQGAGNIQYF. In DNA form, the CDR3 reads TGTGCCAGCAGTGATCCGGGACAGGGGGCTGGAAACATTCAGTACTTC.